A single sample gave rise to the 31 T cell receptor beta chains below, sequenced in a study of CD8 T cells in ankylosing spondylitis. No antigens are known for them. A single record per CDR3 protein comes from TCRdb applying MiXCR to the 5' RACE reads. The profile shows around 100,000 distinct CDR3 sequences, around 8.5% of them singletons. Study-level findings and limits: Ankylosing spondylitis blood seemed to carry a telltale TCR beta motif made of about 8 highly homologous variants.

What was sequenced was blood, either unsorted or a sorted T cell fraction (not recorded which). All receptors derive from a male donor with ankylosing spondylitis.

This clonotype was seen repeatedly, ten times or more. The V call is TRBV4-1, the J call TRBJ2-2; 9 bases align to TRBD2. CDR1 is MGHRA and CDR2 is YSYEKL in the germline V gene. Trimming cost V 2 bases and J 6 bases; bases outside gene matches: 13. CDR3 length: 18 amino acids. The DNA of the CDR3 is TGCGCCAGCAGCCAAAAGACGGGCGGGGGGGGCATTGCCGGGGAGCTGTTTTTT. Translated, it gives CASSQKTGGGGIAGELFF.

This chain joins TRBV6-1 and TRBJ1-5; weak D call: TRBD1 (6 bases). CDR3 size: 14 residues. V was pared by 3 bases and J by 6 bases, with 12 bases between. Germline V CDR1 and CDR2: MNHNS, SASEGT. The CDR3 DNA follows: TGTGCCAGCAGTGAGCCAGGGGAGGTTCAGCCCCAGCATTTT. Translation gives CASSEPGEVQPQHF.

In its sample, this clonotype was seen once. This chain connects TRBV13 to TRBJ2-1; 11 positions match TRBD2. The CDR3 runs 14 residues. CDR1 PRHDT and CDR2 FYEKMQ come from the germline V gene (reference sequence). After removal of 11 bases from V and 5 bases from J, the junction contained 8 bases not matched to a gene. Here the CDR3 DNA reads TGTGCCTCCACTAGCGGGAGTGTTAACAATGAGCAGTTCTTC. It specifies CASTSGSVNNEQFF.

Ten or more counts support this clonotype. CDR3: CASSTNVAGALFNEQFF. CDR3 coding DNA: TGTGCCAGCAGTACAAACGTAGCGGGGGCCCTTTTCAATGAGCAGTTCTTC. The chain employs TRBV28 and TRBJ2-1, with TRBD2 matching over 9 bases. Germline lookup yields CDR1 MDHEN and CDR2 SYDVKM. Trimming removed 5 bases from V and 6 bases from J; junction bases left unmatched: 14. CDR3 length: 17 amino acids.

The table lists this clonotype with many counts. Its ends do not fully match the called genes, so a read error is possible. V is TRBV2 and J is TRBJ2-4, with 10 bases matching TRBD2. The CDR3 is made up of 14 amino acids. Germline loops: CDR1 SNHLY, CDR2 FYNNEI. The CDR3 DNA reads TGTGCCAGCAGTGAACTTAGCGGGAGGCCCCGGTCCCACTTC. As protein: CASSELSGRPRSHF.

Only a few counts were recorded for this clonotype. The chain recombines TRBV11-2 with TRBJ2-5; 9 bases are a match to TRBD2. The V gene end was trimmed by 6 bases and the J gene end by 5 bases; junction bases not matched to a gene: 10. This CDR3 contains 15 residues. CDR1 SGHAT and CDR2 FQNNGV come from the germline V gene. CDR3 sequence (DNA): TGTGCCAGCAGTTCCTCGGCGGGAGGGCCCGAGACCCAGTACTTC. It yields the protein CASSSSAGGPETQYF.

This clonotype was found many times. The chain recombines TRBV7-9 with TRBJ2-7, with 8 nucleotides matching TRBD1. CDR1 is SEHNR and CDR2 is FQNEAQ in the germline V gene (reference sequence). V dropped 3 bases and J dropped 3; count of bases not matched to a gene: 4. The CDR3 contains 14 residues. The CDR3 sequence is CASSLGTGNYEQYF. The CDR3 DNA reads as TGTGCCAGCAGCTTGGGGACAGGAAACTACGAGCAGTACTTC.

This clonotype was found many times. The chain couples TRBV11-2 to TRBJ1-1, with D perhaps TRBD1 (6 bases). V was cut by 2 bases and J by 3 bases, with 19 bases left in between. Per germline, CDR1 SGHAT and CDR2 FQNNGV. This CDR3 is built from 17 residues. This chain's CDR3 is CASSLYQGHTFDTEAFF. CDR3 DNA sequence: TGTGCCAGCAGCTTATACCAGGGGCACACGTTTGACACTGAAGCTTTCTTT. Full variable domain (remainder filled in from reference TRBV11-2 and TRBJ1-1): EAGVAQSPRYKIIEKRQSVAFWCNPISGHATLYWYQQILGQGPKLLIQFQNNGVVDDSQLPKDRFSAERLKGVDSTLKIQPAKLEDSAVYLCASSLYQGHTFDTEAFFGQGTRLTVV.

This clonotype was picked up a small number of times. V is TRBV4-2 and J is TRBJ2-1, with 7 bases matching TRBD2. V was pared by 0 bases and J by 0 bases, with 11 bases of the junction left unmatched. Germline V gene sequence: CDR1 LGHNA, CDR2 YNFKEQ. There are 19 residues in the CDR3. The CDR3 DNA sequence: TGTGCCAGCAGCCAAGAGGTGAGGCTTTGGGAGGGCTCCTACAATGAGCAGTTCTTC. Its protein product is CASSQEVRLWEGSYNEQFF.

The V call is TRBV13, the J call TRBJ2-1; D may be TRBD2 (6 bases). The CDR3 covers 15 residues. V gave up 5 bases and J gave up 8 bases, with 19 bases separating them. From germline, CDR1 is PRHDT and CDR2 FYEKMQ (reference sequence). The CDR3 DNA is TGTGCCAGCAGCCGAGGCGGGGCTAGCGTCCATGAGCAGTTCTTC. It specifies CASSRGGASVHEQFF.

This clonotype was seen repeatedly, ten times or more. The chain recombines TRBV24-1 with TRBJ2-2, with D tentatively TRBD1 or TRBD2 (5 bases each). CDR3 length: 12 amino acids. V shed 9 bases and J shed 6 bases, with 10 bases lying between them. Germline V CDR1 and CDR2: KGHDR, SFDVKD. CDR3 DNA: TGTGCCACCGAGTTGGGGGCCGGGGAGCTGTTTTTT. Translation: CATELGAGELFF.

CDR3 region: CSARSLAGVNNEQFF. CDR3 coding DNA: TGCAGTGCTAGATCGCTAGCGGGAGTCAACAATGAGCAGTTCTTC. The V call is TRBV20-1, the J call TRBJ2-1, with 10 bases matching TRBD2. The CDR3 covers 15 residues. Per germline, CDR1 DFQATT and CDR2 SNEGSKA (reference sequence). V lost 2 bases to trimming and J lost 5 bases; unmatched junction nucleotides: 6.

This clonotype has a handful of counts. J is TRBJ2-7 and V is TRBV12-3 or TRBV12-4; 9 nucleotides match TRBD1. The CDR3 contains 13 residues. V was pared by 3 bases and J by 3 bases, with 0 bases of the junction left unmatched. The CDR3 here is CASSLTGGYEQYF. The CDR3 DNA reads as TGTGCCAGCAGTTTGACAGGGGGCTACGAGCAGTACTTC.

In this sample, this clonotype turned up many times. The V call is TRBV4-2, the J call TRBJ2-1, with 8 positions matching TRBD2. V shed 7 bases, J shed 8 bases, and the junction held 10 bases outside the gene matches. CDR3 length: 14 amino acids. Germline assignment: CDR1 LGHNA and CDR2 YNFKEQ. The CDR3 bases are TGTGCCAGCACCCCGGGACTAGGGGGTTATGAGCAGTTCTTC. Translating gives CASTPGLGGYEQFF.

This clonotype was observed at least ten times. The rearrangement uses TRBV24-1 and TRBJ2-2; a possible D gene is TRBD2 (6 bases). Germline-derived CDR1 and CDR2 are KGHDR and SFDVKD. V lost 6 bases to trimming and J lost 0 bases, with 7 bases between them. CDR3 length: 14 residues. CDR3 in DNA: TGTGCCACCAGTCCGGGGGCGAACACCGGGGAGCTGTTTTTT. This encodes CATSPGANTGELFF.

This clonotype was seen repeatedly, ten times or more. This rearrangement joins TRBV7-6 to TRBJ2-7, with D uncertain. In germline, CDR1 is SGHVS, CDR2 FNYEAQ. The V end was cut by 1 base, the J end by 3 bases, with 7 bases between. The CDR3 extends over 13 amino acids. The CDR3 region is CASSLGPNYEQYV. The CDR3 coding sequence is TGTGCCAGCAGCTTAGGACCCAACTACGAGCAGTACGTC.

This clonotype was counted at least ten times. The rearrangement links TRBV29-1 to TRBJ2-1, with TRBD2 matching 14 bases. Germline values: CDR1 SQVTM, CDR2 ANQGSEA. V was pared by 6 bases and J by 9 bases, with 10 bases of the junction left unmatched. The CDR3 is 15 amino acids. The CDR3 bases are TGCAGCGTCCACGGACTAGCGGGAGGAGGGGGTGAGCAGTTCTTC. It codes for CSVHGLAGGGGEQFF.

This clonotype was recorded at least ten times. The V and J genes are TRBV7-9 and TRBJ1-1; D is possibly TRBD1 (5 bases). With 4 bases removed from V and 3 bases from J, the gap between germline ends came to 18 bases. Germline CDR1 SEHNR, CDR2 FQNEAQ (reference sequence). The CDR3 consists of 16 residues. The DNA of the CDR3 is TGTGCCAGCAGCTCCGGGTCGTCGGGGGTTTACACTGAAGCTTTCTTT. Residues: CASSSGSSGVYTEAFF.

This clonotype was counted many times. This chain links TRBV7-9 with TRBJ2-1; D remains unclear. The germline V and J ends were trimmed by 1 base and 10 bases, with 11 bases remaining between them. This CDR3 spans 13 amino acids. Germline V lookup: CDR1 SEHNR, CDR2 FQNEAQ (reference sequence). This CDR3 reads CASSLGTSQEQFF. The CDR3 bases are TGTGCCAGCAGCTTAGGGACGTCTCAAGAGCAGTTCTTC.

The CDR3 here is CASSQEDWGSGANVLTF. In DNA form, the CDR3 reads TGCGCCAGCAGCCAAGAAGACTGGGGCTCTGGGGCCAACGTCCTGACTTTC. This chain uses TRBV4-1 with TRBJ2-6; D uncertain. The CDR3 runs 17 residues. Germline V gene lookup returns CDR1 MGHRA and CDR2 YSYEKL. V lost 0 bases and J 0 bases, leaving 9 bases between the germline ends.

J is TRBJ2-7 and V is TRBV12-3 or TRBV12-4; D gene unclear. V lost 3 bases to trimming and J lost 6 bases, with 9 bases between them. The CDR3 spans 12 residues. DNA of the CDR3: TGTGCCAGCAGTTTTCTTACCCTCGAGCAGTACTTC. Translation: CASSFLTLEQYF.

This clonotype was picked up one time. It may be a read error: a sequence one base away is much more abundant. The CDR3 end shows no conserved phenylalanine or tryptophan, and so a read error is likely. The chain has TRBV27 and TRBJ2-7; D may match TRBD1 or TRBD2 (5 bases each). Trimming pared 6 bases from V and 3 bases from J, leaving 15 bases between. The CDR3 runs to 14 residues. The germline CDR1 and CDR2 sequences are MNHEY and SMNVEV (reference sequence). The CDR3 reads CASRPRDGLYEQYL. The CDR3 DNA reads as TGTGCCAGCAGGCCCCGGGACGGACTCTACGAGCAGTACCTC.

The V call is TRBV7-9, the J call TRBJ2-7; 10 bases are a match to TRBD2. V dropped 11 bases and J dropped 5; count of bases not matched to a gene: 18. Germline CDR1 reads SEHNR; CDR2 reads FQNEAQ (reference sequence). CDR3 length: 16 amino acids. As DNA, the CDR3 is TGTGCCTCCAACCCAGCCATAGCGGGAGGCTTCCACGAGCAGTACTTC. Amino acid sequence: CASNPAIAGGFHEQYF.

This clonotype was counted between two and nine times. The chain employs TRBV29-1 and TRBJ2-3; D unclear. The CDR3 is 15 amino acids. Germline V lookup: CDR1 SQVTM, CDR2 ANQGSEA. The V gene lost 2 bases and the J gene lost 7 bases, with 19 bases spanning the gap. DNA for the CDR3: TGCAGCGTTGAACACCCGGGTCAGAGAGGAAATACGCAGTATTTT. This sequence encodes CSVEHPGQRGNTQYF.

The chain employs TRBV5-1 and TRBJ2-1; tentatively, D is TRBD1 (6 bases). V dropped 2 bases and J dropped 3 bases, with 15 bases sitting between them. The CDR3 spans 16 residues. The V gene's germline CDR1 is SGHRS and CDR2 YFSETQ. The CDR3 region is CASSLVQGGIYNEQFF. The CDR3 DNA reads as TGCGCCAGCAGCTTAGTACAGGGTGGTATCTACAATGAGCAGTTCTTC.

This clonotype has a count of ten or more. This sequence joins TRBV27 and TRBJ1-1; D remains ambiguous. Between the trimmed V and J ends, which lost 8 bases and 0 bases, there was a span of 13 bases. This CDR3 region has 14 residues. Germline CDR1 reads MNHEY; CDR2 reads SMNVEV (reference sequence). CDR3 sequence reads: CASSHGRLNTEAFF. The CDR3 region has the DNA TGTGCCAGCTCTCATGGACGTTTGAACACTGAAGCTTTCTTT.

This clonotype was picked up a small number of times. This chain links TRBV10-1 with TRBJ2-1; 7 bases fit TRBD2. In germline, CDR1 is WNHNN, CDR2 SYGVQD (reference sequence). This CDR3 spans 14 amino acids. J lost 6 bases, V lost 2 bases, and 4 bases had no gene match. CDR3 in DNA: TGCGCCAGCAGTGAGGACGGGAGGTTCAATGAGCAGTTCTTC. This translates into CASSEDGRFNEQFF.

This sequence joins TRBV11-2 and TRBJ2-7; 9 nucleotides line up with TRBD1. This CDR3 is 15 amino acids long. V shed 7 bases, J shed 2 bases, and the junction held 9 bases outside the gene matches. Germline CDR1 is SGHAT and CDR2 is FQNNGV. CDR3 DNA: TGTGCCAGCACTAACGTAGGGGACAGGGCCTACGAGCAGTACTTC. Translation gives CASTNVGDRAYEQYF.

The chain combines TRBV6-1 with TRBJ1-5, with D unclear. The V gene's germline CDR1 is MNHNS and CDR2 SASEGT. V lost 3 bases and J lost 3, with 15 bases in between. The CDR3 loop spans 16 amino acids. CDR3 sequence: CASSDDARSPNQPQHF. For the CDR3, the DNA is TGTGCCAGCAGTGATGACGCAAGGTCGCCCAATCAGCCCCAGCATTTT.

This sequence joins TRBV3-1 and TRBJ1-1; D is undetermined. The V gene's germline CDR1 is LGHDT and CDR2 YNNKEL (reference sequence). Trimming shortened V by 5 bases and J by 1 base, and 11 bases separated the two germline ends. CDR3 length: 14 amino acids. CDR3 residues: CASSSGPGNTEAFF. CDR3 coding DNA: TGTGCCAGCAGCTCCGGGCCAGGGAACACTGAAGCTTTCTTT.

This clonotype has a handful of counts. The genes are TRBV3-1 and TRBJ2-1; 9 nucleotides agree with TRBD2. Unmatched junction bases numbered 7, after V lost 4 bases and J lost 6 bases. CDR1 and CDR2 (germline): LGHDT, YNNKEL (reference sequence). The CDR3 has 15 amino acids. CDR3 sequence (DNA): TGTGCCAGCAGCCCGGGACTAGCATCATTCAATGAGCAGTTCTTC. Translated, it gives CASSPGLASFNEQFF.